This entry concerns a single T cell receptor beta chain. This sample is drawn from a study of control samples from healthy donors and cancer patients. Sequencing used immunoSEQ multiplex PCR; TCRdb keeps in-frame clones, though not all of them. This table holds roughly 200,000 clones, 85% to 95% found once. The V end was cut by 1 base, the J end by 6 bases, with 13 bases between. Germline V CDR1 and CDR2: SNHLY, FYNNEI. The CDR3 runs to 15 residues. The TCR sequence derives from a man aged 50 to 60 in good health. The sequenced sample was blood. The rearrangement joins TRBV2 to TRBJ1-5; a weak D match, TRBD1 (5 bases). CDR3 in amino acids: CASSEGGGRAQPQHF. The CDR3 region has the DNA TGTGCCAGCAGTGAAGGGGGGGGAAGGGCTCAGCCCCAGCATTTT.